The T cell receptor (beta chain) under discussion was sequenced for a study of T-cell memory formation after mild COVID-19. Overall study: The TCR clusters were mostly specific to one donor.

Study-wide results and caveats: The pre-infection memory compartment contained some responding clones, suggesting cross-reactive memory joined. Clones shrinking between day 15 and 85 showed a balanced CD4/CD8 split, and those that grew later tilted toward CD4+.

V was pared by 5 bases and J by 3 bases, with 11 bases between. The CDR3 is made up of 13 amino acids. Germline CDR1 is MNHEY and CDR2 is SVGAGI. With respect to this clonotype: The antigen remains unidentified.

Using its own MiXCR run on the 5' RACE reads, TCRdb lists one record per CDR3 protein. This table has 14,000 to 15,000 distinct CDR3 sequences, roughly a fifth appearing once. Source material: PBMCs or a T cell subset sorted from them (not recorded which). The rearrangement links TRBV6-5 to TRBJ2-7, with D unclear. The sequence derives from a man aged 18 to 29 who had mild COVID-19 (a few samples of this study predate the infection). Cell type and time point are not known. CDR3 loop: CASSSRSYYEQYF. In DNA form, the CDR3 reads TGTGCCAGCAGTAGTCGGTCATACTACGAGCAGTACTTC.